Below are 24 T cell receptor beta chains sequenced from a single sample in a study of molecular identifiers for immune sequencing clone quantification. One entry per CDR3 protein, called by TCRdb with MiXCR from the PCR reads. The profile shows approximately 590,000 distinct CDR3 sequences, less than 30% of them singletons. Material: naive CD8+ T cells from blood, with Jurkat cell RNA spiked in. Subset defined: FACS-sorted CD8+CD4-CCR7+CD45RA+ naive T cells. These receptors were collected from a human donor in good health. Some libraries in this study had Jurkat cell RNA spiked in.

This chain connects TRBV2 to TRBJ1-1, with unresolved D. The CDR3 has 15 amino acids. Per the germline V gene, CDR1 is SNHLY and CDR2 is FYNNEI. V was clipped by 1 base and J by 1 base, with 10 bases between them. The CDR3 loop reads CASSEVVIANTEAFF. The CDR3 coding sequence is TGTGCCAGCAGTGAAGTTGTCATAGCGAACACTGAAGCTTTCTTT.

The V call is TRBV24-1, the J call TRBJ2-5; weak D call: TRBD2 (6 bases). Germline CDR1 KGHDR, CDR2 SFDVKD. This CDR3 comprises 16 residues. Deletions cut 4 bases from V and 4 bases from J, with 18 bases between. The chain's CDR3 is CATSDLGTRGIETQYF. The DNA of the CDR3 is TGTGCCACCAGTGACTTAGGGACCCGGGGGATAGAGACCCAGTACTTC.

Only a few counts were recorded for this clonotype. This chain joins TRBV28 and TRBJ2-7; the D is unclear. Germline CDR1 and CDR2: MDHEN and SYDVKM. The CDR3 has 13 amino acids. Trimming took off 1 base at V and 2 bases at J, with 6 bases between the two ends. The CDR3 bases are TGTGCCAGCAGTTTATCGGACGCCTACGAGCAGTACTTC. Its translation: CASSLSDAYEQYF. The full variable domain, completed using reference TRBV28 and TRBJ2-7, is DVKVTQSSRYLVKRTGEKVFLECVQDMDHENMFWYRQDPGLGLRLIYFSYDVKMKEKGDIPEGYSVSREKKERFSLILESASTNQTSMYLCASSLSDAYEQYFGPGTRLTVT.

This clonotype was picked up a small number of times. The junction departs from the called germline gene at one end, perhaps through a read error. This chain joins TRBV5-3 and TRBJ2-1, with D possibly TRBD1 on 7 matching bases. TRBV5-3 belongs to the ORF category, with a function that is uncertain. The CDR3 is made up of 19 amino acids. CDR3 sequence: CASSLTTWDSPRGLNEQFF. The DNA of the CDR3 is TGTGCCAGCAGCTTGACCACTTGGGACAGCCCTCGGGGGCTCAATGAGCAGTTCTTC.

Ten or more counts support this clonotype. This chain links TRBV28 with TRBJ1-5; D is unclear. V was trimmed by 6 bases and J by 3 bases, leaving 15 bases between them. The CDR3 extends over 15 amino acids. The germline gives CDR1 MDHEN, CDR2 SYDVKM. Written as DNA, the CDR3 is TGTGCCAGCAGCCTAAGGCCCCAGCTCAATCAGCCCCAGCATTTT. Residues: CASSLRPQLNQPQHF.

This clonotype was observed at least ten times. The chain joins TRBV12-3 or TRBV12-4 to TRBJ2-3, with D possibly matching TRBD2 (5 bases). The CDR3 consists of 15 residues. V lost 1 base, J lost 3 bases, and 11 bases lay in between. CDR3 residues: CASSLVRGSTDTQYF. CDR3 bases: TGTGCCAGCAGTTTAGTCCGGGGTTCGACAGATACGCAGTATTTT.

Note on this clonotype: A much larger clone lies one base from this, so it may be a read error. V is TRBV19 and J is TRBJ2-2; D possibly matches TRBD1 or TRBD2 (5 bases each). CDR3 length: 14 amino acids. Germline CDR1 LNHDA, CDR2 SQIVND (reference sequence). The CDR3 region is CASSISTGPGALFF. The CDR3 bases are TGTGCCAGTAGTATTTCTACCGGGCCCGGGGCGCTGTTTTTT.

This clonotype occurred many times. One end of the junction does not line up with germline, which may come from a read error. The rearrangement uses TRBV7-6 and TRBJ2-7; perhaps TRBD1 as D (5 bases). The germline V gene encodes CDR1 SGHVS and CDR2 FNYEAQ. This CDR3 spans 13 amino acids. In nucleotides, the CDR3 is TGTGCCAGCAGCCTAAATGGGGCCTATGAGCAGTACTTC. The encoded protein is CASSLNGAYEQYF.

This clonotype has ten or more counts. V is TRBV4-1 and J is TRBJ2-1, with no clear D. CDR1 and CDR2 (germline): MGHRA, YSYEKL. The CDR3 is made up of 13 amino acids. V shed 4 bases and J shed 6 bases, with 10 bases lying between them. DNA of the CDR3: TGCGCCAGCAGCCTTCATCTGGGCAATGAGCAGTTCTTC. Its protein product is CASSLHLGNEQFF.

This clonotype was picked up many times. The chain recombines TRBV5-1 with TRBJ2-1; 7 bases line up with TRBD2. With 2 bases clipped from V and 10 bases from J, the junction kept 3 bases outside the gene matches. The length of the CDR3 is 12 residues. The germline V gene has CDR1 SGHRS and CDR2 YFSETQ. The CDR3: CASSFNSGEQFF. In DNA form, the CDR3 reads TGCGCCAGCAGCTTTAATAGCGGGGAGCAGTTCTTC.

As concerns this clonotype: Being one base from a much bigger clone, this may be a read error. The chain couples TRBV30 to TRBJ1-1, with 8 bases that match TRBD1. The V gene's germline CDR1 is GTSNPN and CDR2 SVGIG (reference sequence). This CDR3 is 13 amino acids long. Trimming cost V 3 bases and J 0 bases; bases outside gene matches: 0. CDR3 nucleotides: TGTGCCTGGAGGGGACAGGTGAACACTGAAGCTTTCTTT. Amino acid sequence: CAWRGQVNTEAFF.

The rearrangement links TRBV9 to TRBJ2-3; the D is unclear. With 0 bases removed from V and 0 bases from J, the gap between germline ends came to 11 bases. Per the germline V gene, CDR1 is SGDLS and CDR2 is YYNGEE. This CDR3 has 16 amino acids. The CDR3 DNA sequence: TGTGCCAGCAGCGTAGGTGGAGCGCCTAGCACAGATACGCAGTATTTT. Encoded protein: CASSVGGAPSTDTQYF.

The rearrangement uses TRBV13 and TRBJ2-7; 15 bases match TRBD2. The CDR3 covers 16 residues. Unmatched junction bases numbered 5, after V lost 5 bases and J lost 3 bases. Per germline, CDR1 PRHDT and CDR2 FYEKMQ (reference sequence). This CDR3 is CASSLGTSGGYYEQYF. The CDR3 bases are TGTGCCAGCAGCCTCGGGACTAGCGGGGGGTACTACGAGCAGTACTTC.

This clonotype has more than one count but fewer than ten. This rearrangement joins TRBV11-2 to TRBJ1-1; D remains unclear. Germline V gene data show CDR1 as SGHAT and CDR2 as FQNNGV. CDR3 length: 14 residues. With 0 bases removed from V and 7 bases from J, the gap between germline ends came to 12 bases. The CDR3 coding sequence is TGTGCCAGCAGCTTAGATTGGTTACACTTTGAAGCTTTCTTT. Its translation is CASSLDWLHFEAFF.

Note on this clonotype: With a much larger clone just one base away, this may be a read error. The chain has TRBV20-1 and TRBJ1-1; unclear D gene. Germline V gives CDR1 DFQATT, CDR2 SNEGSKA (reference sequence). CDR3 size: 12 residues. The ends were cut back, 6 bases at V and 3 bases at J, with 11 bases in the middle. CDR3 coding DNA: TGCAGTGCCGGAATTGGAGACACTGAAGCTTTCTTT. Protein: CSAGIGDTEAFF.

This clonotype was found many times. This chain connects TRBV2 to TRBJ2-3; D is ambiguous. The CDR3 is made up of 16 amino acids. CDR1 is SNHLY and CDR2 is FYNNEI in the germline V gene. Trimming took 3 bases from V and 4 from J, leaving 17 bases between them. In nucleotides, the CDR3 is TGTGCCAGCAGTGAGGCCCGACCGCAAGGGTCAGATACGCAGTATTTT. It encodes CASSEARPQGSDTQYF.

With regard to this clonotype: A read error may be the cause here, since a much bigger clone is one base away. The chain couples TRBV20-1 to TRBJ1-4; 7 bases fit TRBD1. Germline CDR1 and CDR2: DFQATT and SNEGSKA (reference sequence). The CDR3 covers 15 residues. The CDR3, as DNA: TGCAGTGCTAGAGATCACAGGGGTGCGGATGAAAAACTGTCTTTT. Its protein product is CSARDHRGADEKLSF.

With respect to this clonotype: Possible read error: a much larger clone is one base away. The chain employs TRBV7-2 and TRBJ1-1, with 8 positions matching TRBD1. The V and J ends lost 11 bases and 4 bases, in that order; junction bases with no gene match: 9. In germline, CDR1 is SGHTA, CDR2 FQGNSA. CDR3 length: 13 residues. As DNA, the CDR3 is TGTGCCGGCACAGGGGGACTGGGCACTGAAGCTTTCTTT. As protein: CAGTGGLGTEAFF.

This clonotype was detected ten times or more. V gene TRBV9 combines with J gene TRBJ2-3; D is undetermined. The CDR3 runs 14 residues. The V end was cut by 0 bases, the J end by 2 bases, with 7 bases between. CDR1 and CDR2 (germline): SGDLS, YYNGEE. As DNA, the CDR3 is TGTGCCAGCAGCGTAGAAGACTTCACAGATACGCAGTATTTT. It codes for CASSVEDFTDTQYF.

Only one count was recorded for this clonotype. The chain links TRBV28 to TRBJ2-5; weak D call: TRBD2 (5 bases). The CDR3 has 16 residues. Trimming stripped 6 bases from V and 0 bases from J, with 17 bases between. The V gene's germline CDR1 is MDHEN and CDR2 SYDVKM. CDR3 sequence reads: CASSSMVEGDQETQYF. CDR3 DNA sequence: TGTGCCAGCAGCTCCATGGTTGAGGGAGACCAAGAGACCCAGTACTTC.

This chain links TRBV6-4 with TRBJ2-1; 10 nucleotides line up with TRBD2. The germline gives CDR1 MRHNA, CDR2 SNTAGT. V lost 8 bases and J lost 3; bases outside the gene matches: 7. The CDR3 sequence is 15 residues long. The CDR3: CASAPLAGVYNEQFF. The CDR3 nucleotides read TGTGCCAGCGCTCCGCTAGCGGGGGTCTACAATGAGCAGTTCTTC.

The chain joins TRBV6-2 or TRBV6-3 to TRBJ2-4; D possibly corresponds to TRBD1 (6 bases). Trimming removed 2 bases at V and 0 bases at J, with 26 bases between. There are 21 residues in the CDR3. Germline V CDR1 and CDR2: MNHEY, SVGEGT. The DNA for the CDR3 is TGTGCCAGCAGTTACCACAGGGTCCGGGACCTCACGACTTTAGCCAAAAACATTCAGTACTTC. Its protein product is CASSYHRVRDLTTLAKNIQYF.

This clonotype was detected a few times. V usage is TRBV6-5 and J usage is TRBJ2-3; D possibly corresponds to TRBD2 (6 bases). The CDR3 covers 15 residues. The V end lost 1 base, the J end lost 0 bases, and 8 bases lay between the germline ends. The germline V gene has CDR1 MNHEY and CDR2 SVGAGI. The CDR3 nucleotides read TGTGCCAGCAGTTACTTAGCGGTTAGCACAGATACGCAGTATTTT. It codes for CASSYLAVSTDTQYF.

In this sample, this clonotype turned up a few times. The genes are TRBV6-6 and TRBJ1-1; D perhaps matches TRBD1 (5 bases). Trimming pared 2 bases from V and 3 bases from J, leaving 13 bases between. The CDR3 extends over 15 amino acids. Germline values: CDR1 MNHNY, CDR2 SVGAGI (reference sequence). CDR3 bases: TGTGCCAGCAGTTACGTAGCGGGGGGGGACACTGAAGCTTTCTTT. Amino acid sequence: CASSYVAGGDTEAFF.